These 5 T cell receptor beta chains were sequenced from one sample in a study of identical twins. From the 5' RACE reads, TCRdb called clonotypes with MiXCR, one entry per CDR3 protein. The profile shows 450,000 or so distinct CDR3 sequences, less than 25% of them singletons. These data were likewise used in another study, on T cells expressing NK-cell markers.

Input material: CD4+ T cells sorted from blood. Source of these receptors: a woman aged 18-29 years in good health.

About this clonotype: A single base separates this from a much larger clone, so it may be a read error. The V and J genes are TRBV20-1 and TRBJ2-5; tentatively, D is TRBD1 (5 bases). The ends were cut back, 3 bases at V and 3 bases at J, with 8 bases in the middle. Germline V gene data show CDR1 as DFQATT and CDR2 as SNEGSKA (reference sequence). The CDR3 spans 12 residues. CDR3 DNA sequence: TGCAGTGCTAGGGCCAGGGAAGAGACCCAGTACTTC. Translated, it gives CSARAREETQYF.

This clonotype was observed a few times. The chain has TRBV5-1 and TRBJ2-5, with a possible D match to TRBD2 (5 bases). V was cut by 2 bases and J by 2 bases, with 10 bases left in between. The CDR3 extends over 14 amino acids. The germline V gene encodes CDR1 SGHRS and CDR2 YFSETQ. The CDR3 protein is CASSFGGLQETQYF. As DNA, the CDR3 is TGCGCCAGCAGCTTTGGCGGGCTACAAGAGACCCAGTACTTC.

This clonotype came up a few times. The chain has TRBV4-3 and TRBJ2-3; 8 bases are shared with TRBD1. This CDR3 contains 18 residues. Germline assignment: CDR1 LGHNA and CDR2 YSLEER. The V and J ends lost 4 bases and 0 bases, in that order; junction bases with no gene match: 12. This chain's CDR3 is CASSPRPPGQESTDTQYF. CDR3 nucleotides: TGCGCCAGCAGCCCGCGGCCGCCGGGACAGGAGAGCACAGATACGCAGTATTTT.

The chain is built from TRBV29-1 and TRBJ2-1; a possible D gene is TRBD1 (5 bases). Looked up from germline, CDR1 is SQVTM and CDR2 is ANQGSEA. The CDR3 length is 13 residues. Deletions cut 8 bases from V and 13 bases from J, with 24 bases between. In DNA, the CDR3 is TGCAGCATGCAGGGTCTACGCCCGCAATCCCAGTTCTTC. This gives the protein CSMQGLRPQSQFF.

Only a few counts were recorded for this clonotype. The rearrangement uses TRBV20-1 and TRBJ2-5, with 7 positions matching TRBD1. Looked up from germline, CDR1 is DFQATT and CDR2 is SNEGSKA (reference sequence). The CDR3 runs 11 residues. With 7 bases clipped from V and 11 bases from J, the junction kept 10 bases outside the gene matches. The CDR3 sequence: CSGGTGQLQYF. Here the CDR3 DNA reads TGCAGTGGGGGAACGGGACAGCTTCAGTACTTC.